The T cell receptor (beta chain) described here comes from a study of cytomegalovirus exposure and HLA in healthy donors. The wider study: Drawn from HLA-typed donors, around 85 million unique TCRs were held in an early data release.

Primers: 60 Vbeta forward and 13 Jbeta reverse. Assay: immunoSEQ multiplex PCR; the TCRdb copy retains only in-frame clones and omits some. The data hold 150,000 to 200,000 clones, with roughly 85% observed a single time. The CDR3 consists of 11 residues. The germline CDR1 and CDR2 sequences are MNHNS and SASEGT. V shed 10 bases, J shed 9 bases, and the junction held 5 bases outside the gene matches. V is TRBV6-1 and J is TRBJ2-3, with 9 nucleotides matching TRBD2. Input material: PBMCs. This receptor was taken from a woman aged 45-59 years in good health and CMV-seronegative. The CDR3 is CATLAGRTQYF. DNA for the CDR3: TGTGCCACCCTAGCGGGGAGGACGCAGTATTTT.